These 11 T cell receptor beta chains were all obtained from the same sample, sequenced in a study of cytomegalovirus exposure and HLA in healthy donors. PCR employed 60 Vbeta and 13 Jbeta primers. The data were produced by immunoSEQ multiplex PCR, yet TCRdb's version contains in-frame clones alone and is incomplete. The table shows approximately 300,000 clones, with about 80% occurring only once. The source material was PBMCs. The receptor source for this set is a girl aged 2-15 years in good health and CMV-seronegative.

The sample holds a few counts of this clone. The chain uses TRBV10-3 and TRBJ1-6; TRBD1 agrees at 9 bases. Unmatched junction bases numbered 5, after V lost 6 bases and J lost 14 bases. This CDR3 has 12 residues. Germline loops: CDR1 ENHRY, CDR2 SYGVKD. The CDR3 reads CAIRGTGRTLHF. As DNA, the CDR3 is TGTGCCATCAGGGGGACAGGGAGGACCCTCCACTTT.

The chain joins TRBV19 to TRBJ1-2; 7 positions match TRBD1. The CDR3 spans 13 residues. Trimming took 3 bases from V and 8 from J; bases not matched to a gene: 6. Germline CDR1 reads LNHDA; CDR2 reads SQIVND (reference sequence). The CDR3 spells CASSITGAGGYTF. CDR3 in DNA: TGTGCCAGTAGTATCACAGGGGCAGGGGGCTACACCTTC.

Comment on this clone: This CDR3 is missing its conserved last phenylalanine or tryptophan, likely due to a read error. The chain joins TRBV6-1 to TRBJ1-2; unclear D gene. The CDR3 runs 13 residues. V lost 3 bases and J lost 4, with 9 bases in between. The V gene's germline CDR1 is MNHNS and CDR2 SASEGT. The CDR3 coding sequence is TGTGCCAGCAGTGACGGCGGAGTCTATGGCTACACCCTC. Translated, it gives CASSDGGVYGYTL.

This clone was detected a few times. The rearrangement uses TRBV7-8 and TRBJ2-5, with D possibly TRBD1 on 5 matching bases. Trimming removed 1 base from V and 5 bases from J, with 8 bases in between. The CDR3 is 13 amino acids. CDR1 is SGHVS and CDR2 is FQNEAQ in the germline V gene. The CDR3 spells CASSLEGWETQYF. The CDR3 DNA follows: TGTGCCAGCAGCTTAGAGGGGTGGGAGACCCAGTACTTC.

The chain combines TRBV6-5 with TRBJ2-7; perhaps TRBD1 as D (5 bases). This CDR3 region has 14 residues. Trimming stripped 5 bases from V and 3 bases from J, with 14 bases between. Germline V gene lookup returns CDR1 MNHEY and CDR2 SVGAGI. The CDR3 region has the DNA TGTGCCAGCAGTCAGGGCGGAACCCACTACGAGCAGTACTTC. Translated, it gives CASSQGGTHYEQYF.

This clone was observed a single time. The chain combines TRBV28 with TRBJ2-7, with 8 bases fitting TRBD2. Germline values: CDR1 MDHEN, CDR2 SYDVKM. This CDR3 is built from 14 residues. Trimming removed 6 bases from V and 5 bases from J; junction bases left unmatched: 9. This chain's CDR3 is CASSLSGSSNEQYF. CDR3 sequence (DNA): TGTGCCAGCAGCCTAAGCGGGAGTTCCAACGAGCAGTACTTC.

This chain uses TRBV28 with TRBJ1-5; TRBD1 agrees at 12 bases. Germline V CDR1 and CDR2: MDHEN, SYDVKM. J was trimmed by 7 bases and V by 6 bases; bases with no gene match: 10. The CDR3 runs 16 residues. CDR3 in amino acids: CASRLPGTGGLQPQHF. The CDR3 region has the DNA TGTGCCAGCAGGCTACCCGGGACAGGGGGCCTACAGCCCCAGCATTTT.

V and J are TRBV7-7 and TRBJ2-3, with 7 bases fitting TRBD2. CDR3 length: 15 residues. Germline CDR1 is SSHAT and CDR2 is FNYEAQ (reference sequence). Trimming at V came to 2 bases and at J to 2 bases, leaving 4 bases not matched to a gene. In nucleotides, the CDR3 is TGTGCCAGCAGCTTACGTGCGGGGGACACAGATACGCAGTATTTT. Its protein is CASSLRAGDTDTQYF.

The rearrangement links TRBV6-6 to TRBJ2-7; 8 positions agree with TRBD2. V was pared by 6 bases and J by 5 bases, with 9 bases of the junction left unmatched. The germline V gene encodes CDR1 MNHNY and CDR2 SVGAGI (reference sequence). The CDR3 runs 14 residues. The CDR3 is CASRRIAGMNEQYF. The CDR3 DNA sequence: TGTGCCAGCAGGAGAATAGCGGGAATGAACGAGCAGTACTTC.

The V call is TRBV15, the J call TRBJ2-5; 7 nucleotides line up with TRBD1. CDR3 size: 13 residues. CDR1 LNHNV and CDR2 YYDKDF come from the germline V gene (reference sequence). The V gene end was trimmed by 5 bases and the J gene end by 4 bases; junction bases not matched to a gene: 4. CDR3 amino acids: CATSARDRETQYF. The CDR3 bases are TGTGCCACCAGCGCCCGGGACAGAGAGACCCAGTACTTC.

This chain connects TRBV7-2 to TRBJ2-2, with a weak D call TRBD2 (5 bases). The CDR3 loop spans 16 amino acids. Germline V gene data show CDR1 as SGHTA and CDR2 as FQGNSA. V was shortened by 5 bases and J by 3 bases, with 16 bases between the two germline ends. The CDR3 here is CASSRAPPGDTGELFF. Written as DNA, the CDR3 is TGTGCCAGCAGCCGGGCCCCACCCGGGGACACCGGGGAGCTGTTTTTT.